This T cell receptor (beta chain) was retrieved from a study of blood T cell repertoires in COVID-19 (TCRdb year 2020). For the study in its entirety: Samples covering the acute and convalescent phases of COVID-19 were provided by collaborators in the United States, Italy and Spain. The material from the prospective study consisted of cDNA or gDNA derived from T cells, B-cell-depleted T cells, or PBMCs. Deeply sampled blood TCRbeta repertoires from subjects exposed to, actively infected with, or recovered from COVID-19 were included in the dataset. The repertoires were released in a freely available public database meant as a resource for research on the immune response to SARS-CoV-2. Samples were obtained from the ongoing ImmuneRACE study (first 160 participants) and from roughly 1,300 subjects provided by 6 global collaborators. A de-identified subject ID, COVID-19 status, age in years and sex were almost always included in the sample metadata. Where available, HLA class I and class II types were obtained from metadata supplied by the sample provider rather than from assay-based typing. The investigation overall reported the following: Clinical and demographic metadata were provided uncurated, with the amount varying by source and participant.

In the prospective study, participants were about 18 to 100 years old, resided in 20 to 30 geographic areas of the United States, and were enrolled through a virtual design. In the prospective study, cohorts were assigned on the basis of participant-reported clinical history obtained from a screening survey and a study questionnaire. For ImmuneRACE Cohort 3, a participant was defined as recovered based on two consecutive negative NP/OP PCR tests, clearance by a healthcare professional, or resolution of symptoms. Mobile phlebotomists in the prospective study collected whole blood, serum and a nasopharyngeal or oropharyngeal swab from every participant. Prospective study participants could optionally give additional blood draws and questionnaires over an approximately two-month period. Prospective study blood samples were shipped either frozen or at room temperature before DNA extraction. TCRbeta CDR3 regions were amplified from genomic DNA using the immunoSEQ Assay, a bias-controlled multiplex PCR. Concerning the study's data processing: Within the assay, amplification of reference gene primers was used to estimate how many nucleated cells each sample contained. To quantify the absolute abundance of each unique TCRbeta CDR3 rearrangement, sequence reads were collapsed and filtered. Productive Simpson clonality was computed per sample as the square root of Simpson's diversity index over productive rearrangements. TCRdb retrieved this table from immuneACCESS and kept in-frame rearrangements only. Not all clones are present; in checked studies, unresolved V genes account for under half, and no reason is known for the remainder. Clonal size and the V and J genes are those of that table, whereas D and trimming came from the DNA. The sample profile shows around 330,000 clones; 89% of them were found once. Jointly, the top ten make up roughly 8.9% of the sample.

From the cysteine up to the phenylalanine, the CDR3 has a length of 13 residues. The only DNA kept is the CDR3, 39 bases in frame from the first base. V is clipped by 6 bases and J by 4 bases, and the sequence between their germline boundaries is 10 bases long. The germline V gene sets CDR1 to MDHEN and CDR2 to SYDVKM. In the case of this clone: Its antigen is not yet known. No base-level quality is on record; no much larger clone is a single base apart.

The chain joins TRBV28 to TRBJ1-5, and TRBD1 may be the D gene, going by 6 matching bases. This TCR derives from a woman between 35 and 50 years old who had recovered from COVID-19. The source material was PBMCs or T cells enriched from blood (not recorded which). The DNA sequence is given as TGTGCCAGCAGGGTCGACAGGAATCAGCCCCAGCATTTT. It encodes CASRVDRNQPQHF.